This T cell receptor (beta chain) appears in the sequencing data of a study of cytomegalovirus exposure and HLA in healthy donors. This CDR3 has 17 amino acids. The germline V and J ends were trimmed by 1 base and 0 bases, with 14 bases remaining between them. Germline V gene sequence: CDR1 SGHDT, CDR2 YYEEEE. The assay was immunoSEQ multiplex PCR, and TCRdb's table has in-frame clones only and misses some. The data show 100,000 to 150,000 clones, with roughly 90% seen just once and roughly 2% held by the top ten. The receptor was isolated from a woman aged 18 to 35 in good health and CMV-seronegative. Sequenced: PBMCs. The rearrangement joins TRBV5-6 to TRBJ1-5; D remains ambiguous. The CDR3 DNA sequence: TGTGCCAGCAGCTTGTACACATCCACCTTTAGCAATCAGCCCCAGCATTTT. It is translated as CASSLYTSTFSNQPQHF.